A selection of T cell receptor beta chains follows, all from one sample in a study of T cell responses to AZD1222 COVID-19 vaccine. The repertoire was sequenced with immunoSEQ multiplex PCR; TCRdb's copy has only in-frame clones and lacks some. The data contain around 130,000 clones, approximately 93% of them seen just once; the ten biggest clones take up approximately 3.3%. Material: peripheral blood, obtained on day 0 of AZD1222 vaccination. Source of these receptors: an adult in good health. Both conserved end residues are part of each CDR3. The D gene is left open where the match is weak.

V gene: TRBV7-8
D gene: -
CDR3 protein: CASSVGAGSSYEQYF

V gene: TRBV7-9
D gene: TRBD2
CDR3 protein: CASVTSGSMYTQYF

V gene: TRBV28
D gene: -
CDR3 protein: CASSLWARGNTEAFF

V gene: TRBV28
D gene: -
CDR3 protein: CASSLQGGSYEQYF

V gene: TRBV7-3
D gene: -
CDR3 protein: CASSPTGSGTEAFF

V gene: TRBV28
D gene: TRBD2
CDR3 protein: CASSFLAGGGYNEQFF

V gene: TRBV28
D gene: -
CDR3 protein: CASSPRGRLSGNTIYF

V gene: TRBV6-5
D gene: TRBD1
CDR3 protein: CASSYSGGASGNTIYF

V gene: TRBV2
D gene: TRBD1
CDR3 protein: CASSPDRGLSNSPLHF

V gene: TRBV5-1
D gene: -
CDR3 protein: CASSLEQGTDSPLHF

V gene: TRBV18
D gene: TRBD2
CDR3 protein: CASSPTSGSYEQYF

V gene: TRBV2
D gene: TRBD1
CDR3 protein: CASSPDRLNEKLFF

V gene: TRBV9
D gene: -
CDR3 protein: CASSVEPSEQFF

V gene: TRBV6-6
D gene: -
CDR3 protein: CASSYSKGDDEQFF

V gene: TRBV2
D gene: -
CDR3 protein: CASRGSTGELFF

V gene: TRBV28
D gene: -
CDR3 protein: CASSPTRGGEKLFF